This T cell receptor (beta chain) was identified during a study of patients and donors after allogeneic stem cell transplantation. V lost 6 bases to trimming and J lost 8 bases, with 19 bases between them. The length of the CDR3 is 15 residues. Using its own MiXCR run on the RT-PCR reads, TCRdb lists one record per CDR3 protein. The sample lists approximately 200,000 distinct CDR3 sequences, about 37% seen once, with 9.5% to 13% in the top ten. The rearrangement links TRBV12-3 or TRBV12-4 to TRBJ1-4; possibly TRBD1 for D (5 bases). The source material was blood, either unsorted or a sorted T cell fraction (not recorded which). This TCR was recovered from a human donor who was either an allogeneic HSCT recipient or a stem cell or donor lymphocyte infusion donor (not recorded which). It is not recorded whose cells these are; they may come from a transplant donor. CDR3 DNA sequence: TGTGCCAGCAGACATGACATCGCCGGGGGGGAAAAACTGTTTTTT. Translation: CASRHDIAGGEKLFF.